This is a list of T cell receptor beta chains from one sample in a study of beta chain features in type 1 diabetes. Method: immunoSEQ multiplex PCR; TCRdb's copy keeps in-frame clones and lacks some. The table has about 640,000 clones, roughly 12% seen once. Sequences were obtained from naive CD4+ T cells from blood. Receptors originate from a man aged 25-40 years with type 1 diabetes. The CDR3 runs from the conserved cysteine through the conserved F or W. D genes are given only for firm matches. Only some rows state a clone size, as once, few, many or a class for expanded clones.

J: TRBJ2-7; size: few; V: TRBV6-4; D: TRBD1; DNA: TGTGCCAGCAGCCCAACAGGGGCCGCCTACGAGCAGTACTTC; CDR3: CASSPTGAAYEQYF
J: TRBJ1-2; size: NA; V: TRBV9; D: NA; DNA: TGTGCCAGCAGCGTAGATTGGGAGGCGCGAGGCTACACCTTC; CDR3: CASSVDWEARGYTF
J: TRBJ1-2; size: few; V: TRBV6-6; D: TRBD1; DNA: TGTGCCAGCAGTTTAGGACAGGGTTTATACTATGGCTACACCTTC; CDR3: CASSLGQGLYYGYTF
J: TRBJ1-2; size: NA; V: TRBV4-2; D: NA; DNA: TGTGCCAGCAGCCAAGCGACAGACTATGGCTACACCTTC; CDR3: CASSQATDYGYTF
J: TRBJ1-4; size: few; V: TRBV6-5; D: TRBD1; DNA: TGTGCCAGCAGGTTGACAGGGGCGGGTGAAAAACTGTTTTTT; CDR3: CASRLTGAGEKLFF
J: TRBJ2-1; size: few; V: TRBV28; D: NA; DNA: TGTGCCAGCAGTTTGGATAGGCTCGACGAGCAGTTCTTC; CDR3: CASSLDRLDEQFF
J: TRBJ1-6; size: few; V: TRBV6-5; D: TRBD1; DNA: TGTGCCAGCAGTTCCCCCGGGACAGCTAATTCACCCCTCCACTTT; CDR3: CASSSPGTANSPLHF
J: TRBJ2-5; size: NA; V: TRBV2; D: NA; DNA: TGTGCCAGCAGGGATGACAGTTTCAGGGAGACCCAGTACTTC; CDR3: CASRDDSFRETQYF
J: TRBJ1-6; size: NA; V: TRBV5-4; D: NA; DNA: TGTGCCAGCAGCCGGGAGGGGGAAACTCTTAATTCACCCCTCCACTTT; CDR3: CASSREGETLNSPLHF
J: TRBJ2-4; size: NA; V: TRBV6-5; D: NA; DNA: TGTGCCAGCAGACTAGCACAGGGAAACATTCAGTACTTC; CDR3: CASRLAQGNIQYF
J: TRBJ2-3; size: few; V: TRBV11-2; D: NA; DNA: TGTGCCAGCAGCTTACCGGGGACGGGCACAGATACGCAGTATTTT; CDR3: CASSLPGTGTDTQYF
J: TRBJ1-4; size: few; V: TRBV7-2; D: NA; DNA: TGTGCCAGCAGCCACGGCACTGCGACCGAAAAACTGTTTTTT; CDR3: CASSHGTATEKLFF
J: TRBJ2-5; size: NA; V: TRBV2; D: NA; DNA: TGTGCCAGCAGTACAACCGAAGAGACCCAGTACTTC; CDR3: CASSTTEETQYF
J: TRBJ2-5; size: NA; V: TRBV7-2; D: NA; DNA: TGTGCCAGCAGCTTAGGTTCAGTTGAAGAGACCCAGTACTTC; CDR3: CASSLGSVEETQYF
J: TRBJ2-2; size: NA; V: TRBV6-1; D: NA; DNA: TGTGCCAGCACTGAGAGGCCCCTCGGGGGAACCGGGGAGCTGTTTTTT; CDR3: CASTERPLGGTGELFF
J: TRBJ2-6; size: NA; V: TRBV9; D: NA; DNA: TGTGCCAGCAGCGGCCTTTGGGGAGCAGGGGCCAACGTCCTGACTTTC; CDR3: CASSGLWGAGANVLTF
J: TRBJ2-6; size: few; V: TRBV29-1; D: TRBD1; DNA: TGCAGCGTTGGTCAGGGGGCTGGGGCCAACGTCCTGACTTTC; CDR3: CSVGQGAGANVLTF
J: TRBJ2-6; size: NA; V: TRBV25-1; D: NA; DNA: TGTGCCAGCAGTGTTACCAGGGCTGGGGCCAACGTCCTGACTTTC; CDR3: CASSVTRAGANVLTF
J: TRBJ2-1; size: NA; V: TRBV7-2; D: TRBD2; DNA: TGTGCCAGCAGCTTAGCCTCGCGGGCTAGCGGGGGTGGTGAGCAGTTCTTC; CDR3: CASSLASRASGGGEQFF
J: TRBJ1-4; size: NA; V: TRBV6-6; D: NA; DNA: TGTGCCAGCAGTTATCTTCAGGTCGGAGAAAAACTGTTTTTT; CDR3: CASSYLQVGEKLFF
J: TRBJ2-2; size: NA; V: TRBV29-1; D: TRBD1; DNA: TGCAGCGTCCCCGGACAGGGCCACACCGGGGAGCTGTTTTTT; CDR3: CSVPGQGHTGELFF
J: TRBJ2-7; size: few; V: TRBV6-5; D: NA; DNA: TGTGCCAGCAGTTACCACAGGGGTCGGGAGTACGAGCAGTACTTC; CDR3: CASSYHRGREYEQYF
J: TRBJ1-2; size: NA; V: TRBV7-2; D: NA; DNA: TGTGCCAGCAGCTCCCGGGGGGCCCCTAAGCGGTATGGCTACACCTTC; CDR3: CASSSRGAPKRYGYTF
J: TRBJ1-1; size: few; V: TRBV5-6; D: NA; DNA: TGTGCCAGCAGCTTGGATGCCATGAACACTGAAGCTTTCTTT; CDR3: CASSLDAMNTEAFF
J: TRBJ1-2; size: NA; V: TRBV13; D: TRBD1; DNA: TGTGCCAGTAATTCCGGGACAGCCAACTATGGCTACACCTTC; CDR3: CASNSGTANYGYTF
J: TRBJ2-5; size: NA; V: TRBV5-4; D: TRBD2; DNA: TGTGCCAGCAGCTCCGGGGGGGCCGGAGAGACCCAGTACTTC; CDR3: CASSSGGAGETQYF
J: TRBJ1-2; size: few; V: TRBV19; D: NA; DNA: TGTGCCAGTAGTATGGAGGCAGGGGCAAACTATGGCTACACCTTC; CDR3: CASSMEAGANYGYTF
J: TRBJ2-5; size: few; V: TRBV28; D: NA; DNA: TGTGCCAGCAGTTTAAGCAGTGGGGAGACCCAGTACTTC; CDR3: CASSLSSGETQYF
J: TRBJ2-2; size: NA; V: TRBV9; D: NA; DNA: TGTGCCAGCAGCGTGTCCGGGACAACTATACTGAACACCGGGGAGCTGTTTTTT; CDR3: CASSVSGTTILNTGELFF
J: TRBJ2-1; size: few; V: TRBV5-6; D: NA; DNA: TGTGCCAGCAGCTTGGGCGCGATGAGCTCCTACAATGAGCAGTTCTTC; CDR3: CASSLGAMSSYNEQFF
J: TRBJ1-2; size: NA; V: TRBV7-2; D: TRBD1; DNA: TGTGCCAGCAGCTTCCCCCGTGGGGACAGCTATGGCTACACCTTC; CDR3: CASSFPRGDSYGYTF
J: TRBJ1-2; size: NA; V: TRBV4-2; D: NA; DNA: TGTGCCAGCAGCCAAGGTGGCAGCAACTATGGCTACACCTTC; CDR3: CASSQGGSNYGYTF
J: TRBJ2-1; size: few; V: TRBV7-8; D: NA; DNA: TGTGCCAGCAGCTTAGTTAATATTGGGAATGAGCAGTTCTTC; CDR3: CASSLVNIGNEQFF
J: TRBJ1-2; size: NA; V: TRBV7-2; D: NA; DNA: TGTGCCAGCAGCTTAATAGGGTACAGTAACTATGGCTACACCTTC; CDR3: CASSLIGYSNYGYTF
J: TRBJ2-5; size: NA; V: TRBV14; D: TRBD1; DNA: TGTGCCAGCAGCCATTGGGACAGAGTTCAAGAGACCCAGTACTTC; CDR3: CASSHWDRVQETQYF
J: TRBJ1-2; size: few; V: TRBV16; D: TRBD1; DNA: TGTGCCAGCAGCCCTATGGGGACAGAATCCTATGGCTACACCTTC; CDR3: CASSPMGTESYGYTF
J: TRBJ2-3; size: few; V: TRBV11-2; D: TRBD2; DNA: TGTGCCAGCAGCTTAAGGCTAGCGGGTACTAGCACAGATACGCAGTATTTT; CDR3: CASSLRLAGTSTDTQYF
J: TRBJ2-5; size: few; V: TRBV19; D: NA; DNA: TGTGCCAGTAGTATAGTCCCCTGGCAAGAGACCCAGTACTTC; CDR3: CASSIVPWQETQYF
J: TRBJ2-1; size: few; V: TRBV6-1; D: NA; DNA: TGTGCCAGCAGTGAAGCGCTAGACAGGCTAAGTAATGAGCAGTTCTTC; CDR3: CASSEALDRLSNEQFF
J: TRBJ2-3; size: NA; V: TRBV4-3; D: NA; DNA: TGCGCCAGCAGCCAAAACGGTGCGGCAGATACGCAGTATTTT; CDR3: CASSQNGAADTQYF
J: TRBJ1-2; size: few; V: TRBV9; D: NA; DNA: TGTGCCAGCAGCGCCGGGACACCCGATGGCTACACCTTC; CDR3: CASSAGTPDGYTF
J: TRBJ1-3; size: NA; V: TRBV7-2; D: NA; DNA: TGTGCCAGCAGCCCCGGGACTACCAGGGGAAACACCATATATTTT; CDR3: CASSPGTTRGNTIYF
J: TRBJ1-2; size: few; V: TRBV6-4; D: NA; DNA: TGTGCCAGCAGTGAGGGTTACAGCTATGGCTACACCTTC; CDR3: CASSEGYSYGYTF
J: TRBJ2-1; size: few; V: TRBV7-2; D: NA; DNA: TGTGCCAGCAGCTCCCGAGGGGGTGGGAATGAGCAGTTCTTC; CDR3: CASSSRGGGNEQFF
J: TRBJ2-1; size: few; V: TRBV9; D: NA; DNA: TGTGCCAGCAGCGCCACCTTGGTTAGTTACAATGAGCAGTTCTTC; CDR3: CASSATLVSYNEQFF
J: TRBJ1-4; size: few; V: TRBV25-1; D: NA; DNA: TGTGCCAGCAGTGGACTACAGGGTACTGAAAAACTGTTTTTT; CDR3: CASSGLQGTEKLFF
J: TRBJ2-5; size: few; V: TRBV9; D: NA; DNA: TGTGCCAGCAGCGCCATCTCCGCGGGGATGGGGGAGACCCAGTACTTC; CDR3: CASSAISAGMGETQYF